The clone carrying this TCR beta chain was detected only a few times. Its antigen is currently unknown. The CDR3 covers 14 residues. Trimming removed 0 bases at V and 12 bases at J, with 14 bases between. CDR1 LGHNA and CDR2 YNFKEQ come from the germline V gene. These data are taken from a study of beta chain features in type 1 diabetes. Whole-study findings and limits: PCR might show a preference for shorter templates, equally across patients and controls.

Of the isolated RNA, all was reverse transcribed, and so the sequenced material was expressed TCRB transcripts. The protocol was immunoSEQ multiplex PCR, while the TCRdb copy is restricted to in-frame clones and leaves out a portion. Of some 500,000 clones in the sample, around 10% are singletons; the top ten hold about 0.042%. Sequences were obtained from naive CD4+ T cells from blood. This sequence originates from a woman younger than 35 in good health. This chain connects TRBV4-2 to TRBJ1-4, with no clear D. The CDR3 loop is CASSQDPRVGELFF. The CDR3 DNA follows: TGTGCCAGCAGCCAAGATCCTCGGGTCGGGGAACTGTTTTTT.